This passage covers 23 T cell receptor beta chains from one sample sequenced in a study of blood T cell repertoires in COVID-19. Some clones are missing from TCRdb's copy, which holds only in-frame ones; the method was immunoSEQ multiplex PCR. The table lists approximately 170,000 clones, 70% to 85% of them singletons. The source material was peripheral blood. These receptors all stem from a woman aged 50 to 60 with acute or convalescent COVID-19.

V usage is TRBV5-1 and J usage is TRBJ1-1; weak D call: TRBD1 (5 bases). The CDR3 is 13 amino acids. The V end was cut by 0 bases, the J end by 7 bases, with 10 bases between. Germline-derived CDR1 and CDR2 are SGHRS and YFSETQ. CDR3 sequence reads: CASSLEATVEAFF. CDR3 DNA: TGCGCCAGCAGCTTGGAGGCGACAGTTGAAGCTTTCTTT.

The V gene is TRBV20-1, the J gene TRBJ1-4; D is uncertain. Germline lookup yields CDR1 DFQATT and CDR2 SNEGSKA (reference sequence). Trimming shortened V by 3 bases and J by 8 bases, and 13 bases separated the two germline ends. CDR3 length equals 13 residues. The CDR3 here is CSASSAGGEKLFF. The CDR3 DNA is TGCAGTGCTAGTTCCGCAGGAGGGGAAAAACTGTTTTTT.

This clone showed up just once. The chain has TRBV28 and TRBJ1-5; tentative D call: TRBD1 (5 bases). The V gene's germline CDR1 is MDHEN and CDR2 SYDVKM. V was cut by 5 bases and J by 0 bases, with 14 bases left in between. CDR3 length equals 16 residues. CDR3 in amino acids: CASSPWGDYSNQPQHF. CDR3 nucleotides: TGTGCCAGCAGTCCTTGGGGCGATTATAGCAATCAGCCCCAGCATTTT.

CDR3 region: CATSRGPPTSLQYF. The DNA for the CDR3 is TGTGCCACCAGCAGAGGGCCCCCGACTAGTCTCCAGTATTTT. The chain joins TRBV15 to TRBJ2-3; maybe TRBD2 (6 bases). Trimming shortened V by 1 base and J by 12 bases, and 17 bases separated the two germline ends. Germline CDR1 and CDR2: LNHNV and YYDKDF (reference sequence). The CDR3 has 14 residues. The entire variable domain, with the rest obtained from reference TRBV15 and TRBJ2-3, is as follows: DAMVIQNPRYQVTQFGKPVTLSCSQTLNHNVMYWYQQKSSQAPKLLFHYYDKDFNNEADTPDNFQSRRPNTSFCFLDIRSPGLGDTAMYLCATSRGPPTSLQYFGPGTRLTVL.

This chain joins TRBV7-2 and TRBJ2-7; tentative D call: TRBD1 (7 bases). The V gene's germline CDR1 is SGHTA and CDR2 FQGNSA. The CDR3 is 15 amino acids. The V and J ends lost 1 base and 2 bases respectively, with 12 bases between them. CDR3 region: CASSLGSGGTYEQYF. DNA of the CDR3: TGTGCCAGCAGCTTAGGATCAGGGGGGACCTACGAGCAGTACTTC.

This clone occurred a few times. The chain uses TRBV9 and TRBJ1-2; 7 bases line up with TRBD1. CDR1 and CDR2 from the germline V gene are SGDLS and YYNGEE. V lost 5 bases, J lost 4 bases, and 2 bases stayed unmatched. CDR3 length: 12 residues. The CDR3 nucleotides read TGTGCCAGCAGGCGACAGGGCTATGGCTACACCTTC. Encoded protein: CASRRQGYGYTF.

This chain links TRBV28 with TRBJ2-6; D not certain. V shed 2 bases and J shed 4 bases, with 6 bases lying between them. CDR1 and CDR2 from the germline V gene are MDHEN and SYDVKM. The CDR3 extends over 14 amino acids. The CDR3 loop is CASSLIPGANVLTF. The CDR3 DNA is TGTGCCAGCAGTTTAATTCCGGGGGCCAACGTCCTGACTTTC.

The V gene is TRBV7-2, the J gene TRBJ2-7, with D possibly being TRBD1 (6 bases). Germline V gene sequence: CDR1 SGHTA, CDR2 FQGNSA. The CDR3 consists of 14 residues. Trimming removed 3 bases at V and 6 bases at J, with 15 bases between. CDR3 region: CASSFTGSLSEQYF. The CDR3 region has the DNA TGTGCCAGCAGCTTCACAGGGAGCCTTTCCGAGCAGTACTTC.

The genes are TRBV11-2 and TRBJ2-7; D possibly corresponds to TRBD2 (6 bases). This CDR3 is built from 15 residues. Trimming took 5 bases from V and 7 from J, leaving 21 bases between them. CDR1 is SGHAT, CDR2 FQNNGV, per germline. CDR3 amino acids: CASSPPGTLVKEQYF. The DNA of the CDR3 is TGTGCCAGCAGCCCCCCCGGGACTCTTGTTAAGGAGCAGTACTTC.

There are a few counts of this clone. The chain carries TRBV2 and TRBJ1-1, with D hard to call. The CDR3 spans 11 residues. Germline V gene data show CDR1 as SNHLY and CDR2 as FYNNEI. Trimming took 2 bases from V and 7 from J, leaving 5 bases between them. The CDR3 here is CASSERVEAFF. CDR3 DNA sequence: TGTGCCAGCAGTGAACGCGTTGAAGCTTTCTTT. Complete variable domain (other parts from reference TRBV2 and TRBJ1-1): EPEVTQTPSHQVTQMGQEVILRCVPISNHLYFYWYRQILGQKVEFLVSFYNNEISEKSEIFDDQFSVERPDGSNFTLKIRSTKLEDSAMYFCASSERVEAFFGQGTRLTVV.

The chain combines TRBV6-5 with TRBJ1-1; D gene uncertain. This CDR3 contains 13 residues. V dropped 2 bases and J dropped 2 bases, with 6 bases sitting between them. Looked up from germline, CDR1 is MNHEY and CDR2 is SVGAGI. The CDR3 is CASSYGRNTEAFF. CDR3 DNA sequence: TGTGCCAGCAGTTACGGCAGAAACACTGAAGCTTTCTTT.

The chain couples TRBV18 to TRBJ2-1; no clear D. CDR3 length equals 13 residues. The V gene's germline CDR1 is KGHSH and CDR2 LQKENI. V was cut by 0 bases and J by 6 bases, with 6 bases left in between. The CDR3 protein is CASSPPNGNEQFF. In nucleotides, the CDR3 is TGTGCCAGCTCACCACCGAACGGCAATGAGCAGTTCTTC.

The gene calls are TRBV5-6 and TRBJ1-2; 7 bases match TRBD1. The CDR3 spans 14 residues. The V and J ends lost 0 bases and 4 bases, in that order; junction bases with no gene match: 3. Looked up from germline, CDR1 is SGHDT and CDR2 is YYEEEE. The CDR3 bases are TGTGCCAGCAGCTTGGGCAGGGGGATCTATGGCTACACCTTC. This translates into CASSLGRGIYGYTF. The full variable domain, its missing parts supplied by reference TRBV5-6 and TRBJ1-2, is DAGVTQSPTHLIKTRGQQVTLRCSPKSGHDTVSWYQQALGQGPQFIFQYYEEEERQRGNFPDRFSGHQFPNYSSELNVNALLLGDSALYLCASSLGRGIYGYTFGSGTRLTVV.

A single count supports this clone. This chain joins TRBV9 and TRBJ1-5; 9 bases align to TRBD1. The CDR3 has 14 amino acids. V shed 6 bases, J shed 7 bases, and the junction held 8 bases outside the gene matches. Germline V gene data show CDR1 as SGDLS and CDR2 as YYNGEE. In DNA, the CDR3 is TGTGCCAGCATCCTCTCTGGACAGGGGCAGCCCCAGCATTTT. Its translation is CASILSGQGQPQHF. The whole variable domain, filled in from reference TRBV9 and TRBJ1-5, reads DSGVTQTPKHLITATGQRVTLRCSPRSGDLSVYWYQQSLDQGLQFLIQYYNGEERAKGNILERFSAQQFPDLHSELNLSSLELGDSALYFCASILSGQGQPQHFGDGTRLSIL.

The CDR3 loop reads CASSFRQAVNTEAFF. The DNA for the CDR3 is TGTGCCAGCAGTTTCCGACAGGCTGTGAACACTGAAGCTTTCTTT. This rearrangement joins TRBV28 to TRBJ1-1, with TRBD1 as a possible D gene (6 bases). CDR1 and CDR2 (germline): MDHEN, SYDVKM. The CDR3 extends over 15 amino acids. Trimming left V 3 bases short and J 0 bases short, with 11 bases between.

The chain employs TRBV19 and TRBJ2-3, with D possibly matching TRBD2 (6 bases). The germline V and J ends were trimmed by 1 base and 2 bases, with 10 bases remaining between them. The CDR3 extends over 15 amino acids. Germline-derived CDR1 and CDR2 are LNHDA and SQIVND (reference sequence). This CDR3 reads CASSIGGGDTDTQYF. CDR3 DNA sequence: TGTGCCAGTAGTATAGGAGGCGGGGACACAGATACGCAGTATTTT.

This rearrangement joins TRBV7-2 to TRBJ2-7; 9 nucleotides agree with TRBD2. The CDR3 loop spans 15 amino acids. Germline CDR1 is SGHTA and CDR2 is FQGNSA. The V gene end was trimmed by 2 bases and the J gene end by 4 bases; junction bases not matched to a gene: 6. CDR3 in amino acids: CASSLRVAGEYEQYF. CDR3 in DNA: TGTGCCAGCAGCTTAAGGGTAGCGGGGGAATACGAGCAGTACTTC.

This clone has just a few counts. In nucleotides, the CDR3 is TGTGCCAGCACCCATCAGGGGGCGCGCACTGAAGCTTTCTTT. Amino acid sequence: CASTHQGARTEAFF. V is TRBV6-5 and J is TRBJ1-1, with 8 bases matching TRBD1. CDR1 is MNHEY and CDR2 is SVGAGI in the germline V gene. This CDR3 comprises 14 residues. After removal of 7 bases from V and 4 bases from J, the junction contained 8 bases not matched to a gene.

V gene TRBV23-1 combines with J gene TRBJ1-2; D might be TRBD1 (6 bases). TRBV23-1 is placed among ORFs of uncertain function. V lost 5 bases and J 6 bases, leaving 16 bases between the germline ends. This CDR3 region has 14 residues. CDR3 sequence (DNA): TGCGCCAGCAGTATACCCCCAGGACAGCATGGCTACACCTTC. The encoded protein is CASSIPPGQHGYTF.

In its sample, this clone was seen once. The rearrangement links TRBV18 to TRBJ2-3; 9 positions agree with TRBD2. Trimming took 3 bases from V and 2 from J; bases not matched to a gene: 9. This CDR3 has 17 residues. Per germline, CDR1 KGHSH and CDR2 LQKENI. Here the CDR3 reads CASSPRTSVHYTDTQYF. The CDR3 bases are TGTGCCAGCTCACCCCGGACTAGCGTCCATTACACAGATACGCAGTATTTT.

CDR3 DNA sequence: TGTGCCAGCAGCCCCCGGACAGGGGGCATGGAGACCCAGTACTTC. Translating gives CASSPRTGGMETQYF. The V gene is TRBV9, the J gene TRBJ2-5; 11 nucleotides agree with TRBD1. J gave up 5 bases and V 4 bases, and 7 bases lay outside the gene matches. Germline V gene sequence: CDR1 SGDLS, CDR2 YYNGEE. The CDR3 length is 15 residues.

The chain is built from TRBV6-5 and TRBJ1-5, with TRBD1 matching 7 bases. V shed 3 bases, J shed 7 bases, and the junction held 6 bases outside the gene matches. Germline assignment: CDR1 MNHEY and CDR2 SVGAGI. This CDR3 spans 14 amino acids. For the CDR3, the DNA is TGTGCCAGCAGTTATGACAGGGTCGAGCAGCCCCAGCATTTT. Its protein product is CASSYDRVEQPQHF.

The chain couples TRBV6-1 to TRBJ1-4; D perhaps matches TRBD1 (6 bases). Looked up from germline, CDR1 is MNHNS and CDR2 is SASEGT. The CDR3 consists of 16 residues. V lost 2 bases and J 2 bases, leaving 12 bases between the germline ends. CDR3 sequence reads: CASSEIAGGTNEKLFF. As DNA, the CDR3 is TGTGCCAGCAGTGAAATCGCGGGGGGCACTAATGAAAAACTGTTTTTT.